Listed below are T cell receptor beta chains from one sample, sequenced in a study of blood T cell repertoires in COVID-19. Profiling relied on immunoSEQ multiplex PCR, and the TCRdb table lists in-frame clones only, not all of them. Among more than 95,000 clones, 82% were seen once, and the ten largest hold around 7.5%. The sample comprised peripheral blood. These receptors all come from a man aged 70 or older with active or convalescent COVID-19. The CDR3 runs from the conserved cysteine through the conserved F or W. The D gene is left open where the match is weak. The size entry is marked missing in some rows and otherwise reads once, few, many or a size class.

TRBD1 | 16 | few | TRBJ1-6 | TRBV2 | CASTLRAGGRNSPLHF | TGTGCCAGCACCCTGAGGGCAGGGGGAAGAAATTCACCCCTCCACTTT
TRBD1 | 12 | - | TRBJ1-2 | TRBV6-5 | CASIGTGLGYTF | TGTGCCAGCATTGGGACAGGGCTGGGCTACACCTTC
- | 12 | - | TRBJ1-5 | TRBV29-1 | CSVGVTGGSQHF | TGCAGCGTGGGGGTGACGGGAGGGTCCCAGCATTTT
- | 14 | - | TRBJ1-2 | TRBV4-3 | CASSQDAGYYGYTF | TGCGCCAGCAGCCAAGATGCCGGTTACTATGGCTACACCTTC
TRBD1 | 12 | - | TRBJ2-1 | TRBV19 | CATAEQGREQFF | TGTGCCACCGCAGAACAGGGGCGCGAGCAGTTCTTC
- | 15 | - | TRBJ1-5 | TRBV6-5 | CASSYSRYSNQPQHF | TGTGCCAGCAGTTACTCCCGGTATAGCAATCAGCCCCAGCATTTT
- | 14 | - | TRBJ2-7 | TRBV9 | CASSVGSSSYEQYF | TGTGCCAGCAGCGTAGGTAGCAGCTCCTACGAGCAGTACTTC
- | 13 | - | TRBJ1-1 | TRBV5-4 | CASSFIGGTEAFF | TGTGCCAGCAGCTTCATAGGAGGCACTGAAGCTTTCTTT
TRBD1 | 13 | - | TRBJ1-1 | TRBV2 | CASSLDRGAEAFF | TGTGCCAGCAGCCTAGACAGGGGGGCTGAAGCTTTCTTT
TRBD2 | 13 | - | TRBJ2-7 | TRBV7-2 | CASSPWGEGEQYF | TGTGCCAGCAGCCCCTGGGGGGAGGGCGAGCAGTACTTC
TRBD1 | 15 | - | TRBJ1-6 | TRBV19 | CASSPPRTGNSPLHF | TGTGCCAGTAGTCCCCCCCGGACAGGGAATTCACCCCTCCACTTT
- | 11 | - | TRBJ2-7 | TRBV18 | CASSEDLGQYF | TGTGCCAGCTCGGAGGACCTTGGGCAGTACTTC
TRBD1 | 16 | - | TRBJ2-3 | TRBV19 | CASSISTGDSTDTQYF | TGTGCCAGTAGTATATCGACAGGGGATAGCACAGATACGCAGTATTTT
TRBD1 | 15 | - | TRBJ2-4 | TRBV3-1/TRBV3-2 | CASSLQGTGNNIQYF | TGTGCCAGCAGCCTCCAGGGGACAGGGAATAACATTCAGTACTTC
TRBD2 | 19 | few | TRBJ2-7 | TRBV2 | CASTWGLAGVRGNSYEQYF | TGTGCCAGCACTTGGGGACTAGCGGGAGTTAGGGGAAACTCCTACGAGCAGTACTTC
TRBD1 | 15 | once | TRBJ2-5 | TRBV28 | CASSFLQGIQETQYF | TGTGCCAGCAGTTTCCTACAGGGGATTCAGGAGACCCAGTACTTC
- | 16 | few | TRBJ2-4 | TRBV2 | CASSEPVAHAKNIQYF | TGTGCCAGCAGTGAGCCCGTAGCCCATGCCAAAAACATTCAGTACTTC
- | 11 | - | TRBJ2-5 | TRBV2 | CASEGGETQYF | TGTGCCAGCGAGGGAGGAGAGACCCAGTACTTC
TRBD1 | 15 | - | TRBJ1-4 | TRBV6-5 | CASSYLGQGKEKLFF | TGTGCCAGCAGTTATTTGGGACAGGGCAAGGAAAAACTGTTTTTT
TRBD1 | 14 | - | TRBJ1-4 | TRBV5-1 | CASSQQGWGEKLFF | TGCGCCAGCAGCCAACAGGGGTGGGGTGAAAAACTGTTTTTT
TRBD1 | 14 | - | TRBJ1-1 | TRBV5-1 | CASSSGQAWAEAFF | TGCGCCAGCAGCTCCGGACAGGCCTGGGCTGAAGCTTTCTTT
TRBD2 | 15 | few | TRBJ2-1 | TRBV28 | CASSLPTSGSYEQFF | TGTGCCAGCAGTTTACCGACTAGCGGGAGTTATGAGCAGTTCTTC
- | 16 | - | TRBJ2-2 | TRBV2 | CASSVVSADTTGELFF | TGTGCCAGCAGTGTGGTCTCGGCGGACACCACCGGGGAGCTGTTTTTT
TRBD1 | 16 | - | TRBJ1-1 | TRBV3-1/TRBV3-2 | CASSQNWDRTRVEAFF | TGTGCCAGCAGCCAAAATTGGGACAGGACCCGGGTTGAAGCTTTCTTT
TRBD2 | 17 | - | TRBJ2-2 | TRBV18 | CASSPSVAGGHTGELFF | TGTGCCAGCTCACCTTCGGTAGCGGGAGGTCACACCGGGGAGCTGTTTTTT
- | 15 | - | TRBJ1-2 | TRBV7-2 | CASSLVLGGNYGYTF | TGTGCCAGCAGCTTAGTCTTGGGGGGTAACTATGGCTACACCTTC
TRBD2 | 18 | - | TRBJ2-3 | TRBV7-2 | CASSYLVQASGNTDTQYF | TGTGCCAGCAGCTATTTGGTCCAGGCTAGCGGGAACACAGATACGCAGTATTTT
- | 15 | - | TRBJ1-2 | TRBV5-4 | CASSLGQGHHYGYTF | TGTGCCAGCAGCTTGGGTCAGGGGCACCACTATGGCTACACCTTC
TRBD1 | 14 | - | TRBJ1-1 | TRBV3-1/TRBV3-2 | CASSFGQGNTEAFF | TGTGCCAGCAGCTTCGGACAGGGGAACACTGAAGCTTTCTTT
- | 17 | - | TRBJ2-1 | TRBV23-1 | CASSQSSGRGTYNEQFF | TGCGCCAGCAGTCAATCGAGTGGCAGGGGGACTTACAATGAGCAGTTCTTC
- | 18 | - | TRBJ1-4 | TRBV5-1 | CASSLALPGRRLGEKLFF | TGCGCCAGCAGCTTGGCCTTGCCAGGGAGGAGGTTGGGTGAAAAACTGTTTTTT
- | 14 | - | TRBJ1-6 | TRBV5-1 | CASSIDQVGSPLHF | TGCGCCAGCAGCATTGACCAGGTTGGTTCACCCCTCCACTTT
TRBD1 | 17 | - | TRBJ1-1 | TRBV5-5 | CASSLVPGQGKNTEAFF | TGTGCCAGCAGCTTGGTCCCGGGACAGGGAAAGAACACTGAAGCTTTCTTT
- | 14 | - | TRBJ2-3 | TRBV28 | CASSPDYGTDTQYF | TGTGCCAGCAGTCCGGACTATGGCACAGATACGCAGTATTTT
TRBD2 | 14 | - | TRBJ2-1 | TRBV6-2/TRBV6-3 | CASSTGTNFDEQFF | TGTGCCAGCAGCACCGGGACTAATTTCGATGAGCAGTTCTTC
TRBD1 | 14 | once | TRBJ1-1 | TRBV5-6 | CASSLAGTGGEAFF | TGTGCCAGCAGCTTGGCCGGGACAGGGGGTGAAGCTTTCTTT
- | 14 | - | TRBJ2-7 | TRBV28 | CASSLTAGSYEQYF | TGTGCCAGCAGTTTAACTGCCGGCTCCTACGAGCAGTACTTC
TRBD1 | 15 | - | TRBJ1-1 | TRBV6-1 | CASSDAGTGHTEAFF | TGTGCCAGCAGTGATGCCGGGACAGGGCACACTGAAGCTTTCTTT
TRBD1 | 16 | few | TRBJ1-4 | TRBV5-4 | CASSSGQVGMNEKLFF | TGTGCCAGCAGCTCCGGACAGGTTGGGATGAATGAAAAACTGTTTTTT
TRBD1 | 13 | - | TRBJ2-3 | TRBV3-1/TRBV3-2 | CASSRDRGDTQYF | TGTGCCAGCAGCCGGGACAGGGGAGATACGCAGTATTTT
TRBD1 | 13 | few | TRBJ2-7 | TRBV18 | CASSTGLEFEQYF | TGTGCCAGCTCGACAGGGCTGGAGTTCGAGCAGTACTTC
TRBD1 | 15 | - | TRBJ1-3 | TRBV5-6 | CASRETGGSGNTIYF | TGTGCCAGCAGGGAAACAGGGGGCTCTGGAAACACCATATATTTT
- | 14 | once | TRBJ1-6 | TRBV11-3 | CASSFERGWSPLHF | TGTGCCAGCAGCTTTGAAAGGGGTTGGTCACCCCTCCACTTT
TRBD1 | 16 | - | TRBJ2-3 | TRBV28 | CASRPPYRGPGDTQYF | TGTGCCAGCAGGCCGCCCTACAGGGGGCCCGGAGATACGCAGTATTTT
TRBD1 | 13 | - | TRBJ1-5 | TRBV19 | CASSGGQAGPQHF | TGTGCCAGTAGTGGGGGACAGGCGGGTCCCCAGCATTTT
- | 14 | - | TRBJ1-2 | TRBV7-9 | CASSFHDNSYGYTF | TGTGCCAGCAGCTTTCACGACAACTCCTATGGCTACACCTTC
- | 12 | - | TRBJ1-1 | TRBV9 | CASSPYGGEAFF | TGTGCCAGCAGCCCCTACGGAGGGGAAGCTTTCTTT
- | 14 | few | TRBJ1-5 | TRBV6-5 | CASRADSHNQPQHF | TGTGCCAGCAGGGCAGACAGTCACAATCAGCCCCAGCATTTT
TRBD1 | 15 | - | TRBJ2-1 | TRBV7-2 | CASSGNRQGNNEQFF | TGTGCCAGCAGCGGGAACAGACAGGGTAACAATGAGCAGTTCTTC
- | 14 | - | TRBJ1-4 | TRBV28 | CASSLAGPNEKLFF | TGTGCCAGCAGTCTAGCGGGGCCCAATGAAAAACTGTTTTTT
TRBD1 | 15 | few | TRBJ1-6 | TRBV6-5 | CASSYQTGGNSPLHF | TGTGCCAGCAGTTACCAGACAGGGGGTAATTCACCCCTCCACTTT
TRBD1 | 15 | - | TRBJ1-1 | TRBV9 | CASSVVGQGTSEAFF | TGTGCCAGCAGCGTAGTGGGACAGGGTACCTCTGAAGCTTTCTTT
- | 15 | - | TRBJ1-1 | TRBV6-5 | CASSSPGGGSTEAFF | TGTGCCAGCAGTAGCCCGGGAGGGGGTAGCACTGAAGCTTTCTTT
- | 15 | - | TRBJ1-5 | TRBV7-2 | CASSLAVGSNQPQHF | TGTGCCAGCAGCTTAGCAGTCGGTAGCAATCAGCCCCAGCATTTT
- | 14 | - | TRBJ1-1 | TRBV6-5 | CASTRPTGNTEAFF | TGTGCCAGCACCAGGCCTACAGGGAACACTGAAGCTTTCTTT
- | 13 | once | TRBJ1-4 | TRBV7-8 | CASSRTVREKLFF | TGTGCCAGCAGCCGGACAGTCAGAGAAAAACTGTTTTTT
- | 16 | - | TRBJ2-2 | TRBV6-5 | CASSSHSGTSTGELFF | TGTGCCAGCAGTTCTCACTCCGGGACATCCACCGGGGAGCTGTTTTTT
- | 17 | - | TRBJ2-3 | TRBV7-9 | CASSLGWRGPPGHTQYF | TGTGCCAGCAGCTTGGGGTGGAGGGGCCCTCCGGGACATACGCAGTATTTT
- | 14 | - | TRBJ1-1 | TRBV7-2 | CASSLASGNTEAFF | TGTGCCAGCAGCTTAGCGTCAGGGAACACTGAAGCTTTCTTT
- | 14 | once | TRBJ1-1 | TRBV3-1/TRBV3-2 | CASSLAVPNTEAFF | TGTGCCAGCAGCCTAGCCGTCCCGAACACTGAAGCTTTCTTT